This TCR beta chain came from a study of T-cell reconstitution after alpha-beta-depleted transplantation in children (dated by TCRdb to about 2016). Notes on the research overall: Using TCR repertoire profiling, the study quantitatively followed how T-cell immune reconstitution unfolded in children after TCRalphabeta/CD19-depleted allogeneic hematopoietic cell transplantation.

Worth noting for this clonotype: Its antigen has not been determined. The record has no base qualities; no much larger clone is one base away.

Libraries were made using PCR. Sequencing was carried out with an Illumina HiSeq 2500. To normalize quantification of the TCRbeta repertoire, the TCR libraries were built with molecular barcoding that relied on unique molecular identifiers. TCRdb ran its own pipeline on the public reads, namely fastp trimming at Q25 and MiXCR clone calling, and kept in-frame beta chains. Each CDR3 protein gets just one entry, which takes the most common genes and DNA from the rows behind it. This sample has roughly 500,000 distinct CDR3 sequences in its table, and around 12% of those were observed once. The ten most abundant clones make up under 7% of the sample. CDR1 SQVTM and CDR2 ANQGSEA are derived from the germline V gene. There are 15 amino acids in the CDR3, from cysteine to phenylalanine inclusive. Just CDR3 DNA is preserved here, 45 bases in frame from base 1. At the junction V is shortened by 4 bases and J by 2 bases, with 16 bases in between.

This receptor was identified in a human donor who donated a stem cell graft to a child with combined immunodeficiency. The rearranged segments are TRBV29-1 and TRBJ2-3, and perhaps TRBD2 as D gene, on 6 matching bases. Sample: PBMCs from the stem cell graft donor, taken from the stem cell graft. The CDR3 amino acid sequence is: CSVGVGLPITDTQYF. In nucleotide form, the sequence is TGCAGCGTTGGGGTTGGACTACCGATCACAGATACGCAGTATTTT.